The 16 T cell receptor beta chains presented below share a single source sample, sequenced in a study of metastatic and nonmetastatic thyroid tumors. Thyroid surgery took place with no prior treatment in any patient. TCRdb re-called the PCR reads via MiXCR. The sample records approximately 40,000 clones, roughly 31% being singletons. Sequenced sample: blood. The receptor set was obtained from a male donor with papillary thyroid cancer or a benign thyroid nodule (not recorded which). Some clones in this sample may be carry-over from other donors' samples.

The CDR3 spells CSARDGVRPQHF. The CDR3 DNA follows: TGCAGTGCTAGAGATGGGGTAAGGCCCCAGCATTTT. This chain connects TRBV20-1 to TRBJ1-5; D unresolved. The CDR3 consists of 12 residues. V lost 0 bases, J lost 9 bases, and 9 bases lay in between. Germline V gives CDR1 DFQATT, CDR2 SNEGSKA (reference sequence).

CDR3 sequence (DNA): TGCGCCAGCAGCCGAGATCTGGGGAACACTGAAGCTTTCTTT. It specifies CASSRDLGNTEAFF. J is TRBJ1-1 and V is TRBV4-1; D call uncertain. V shed 4 bases and J shed 1 base, with 10 bases lying between them. CDR1 is MGHRA, CDR2 YSYEKL, per germline. This CDR3 region has 14 residues.

Concerning this clone itself: This may come from a read error, since a much larger clone is one base off. The chain employs TRBV12-3 or TRBV12-4 and TRBJ2-3; 9 bases fit TRBD2. This CDR3 is built from 13 residues. CDR3: CGSSPSLAGSQYF. As DNA, the CDR3 is TGTGGCAGCAGCCCCTCCCTAGCGGGGTCGCAGTATTTT.

This clone was observed a handful of times. The chain combines TRBV6-1 with TRBJ2-2; TRBD1 matches 7 bases. J was trimmed by 4 bases and V by 7 bases; bases with no gene match: 12. CDR3 size: 16 residues. Germline CDR1 reads MNHNS; CDR2 reads SASEGT. This chain's CDR3 is CASILGTGDPTGELFF. The CDR3 DNA follows: TGTGCCAGCATCCTTGGTACAGGGGACCCCACCGGGGAGCTGTTTTTT.

This clone was seen ten or more times. The chain links TRBV5-6 to TRBJ2-5; D gene ambiguous. V lost 0 bases and J lost 9, with 12 bases in between. This CDR3 is built from 13 residues. Germline CDR1 and CDR2: SGHDT and YYEEEE. The CDR3 bases are TGTGCCAGCAGCTTGGGTCTTCTCCCGGCCCAGTACTTC. Amino acid sequence: CASSLGLLPAQYF.

This sequence joins TRBV6-1 and TRBJ2-7, with D tentatively TRBD1 (6 bases). V shed 4 bases and J shed 7 bases, with 14 bases lying between them. This CDR3 is built from 13 residues. CDR1 and CDR2 from the germline V gene are MNHNS and SASEGT. The CDR3 sequence: CASSVSFTGEQYF. The CDR3 DNA reads as TGTGCCAGCAGTGTTTCCTTTACAGGGGAGCAGTACTTC.

This sequence joins TRBV5-6 and TRBJ2-4; D is possibly TRBD1 (6 bases). Germline lookup yields CDR1 SGHDT and CDR2 YYEEEE. The V end was cut by 4 bases, the J end by 2 bases, with 10 bases between. The CDR3 is 14 amino acids. The DNA of the CDR3 is TGTGCCAGCAGCCAACAGGGTTCCAAAAACATTCAGTACTTC. Residues: CASSQQGSKNIQYF.

This clone was seen at least ten times. The J gene is TRBJ2-7, the V gene TRBV5-5, with D perhaps matching TRBD1 (6 bases). There are 12 residues in the CDR3. Germline V gene lookup returns CDR1 SGHKS and CDR2 YYEKEE (reference sequence). The ends were cut back, 1 base at V and 4 bases at J, with 6 bases in the middle. The CDR3 region has the DNA TGTGCCAGCAGCTTGACAGGGTACGAGCAGTACTTC. Translated: CASSLTGYEQYF.

This clone was picked up a small number of times. Sequence at one end of the junction differs from germline and may be a read error. V and J are TRBV6-5 and TRBJ1-4, with a possible D match to TRBD1 (5 bases). This CDR3 is built from 17 residues. CDR1 is MNHEY and CDR2 is SVGAGI in the germline V gene. This CDR3 is CASVFPPRAPPTEKLVF. In nucleotides, the CDR3 is TGTGCCAGCGTTTTCCCCCCCAGGGCACCCCCTACTGAAAAACTTGTTTTT.

This clone has at least ten counts. V is TRBV11-3 and J is TRBJ2-2; D is undetermined. The ends were cut back, 5 bases at V and 6 bases at J, with 10 bases in the middle. Looked up from germline, CDR1 is SGHNT and CDR2 is YENEEA. This CDR3 has 13 residues. The CDR3 here is CASSATQPGELFF. In DNA form, the CDR3 reads TGTGCCAGCAGCGCTACTCAGCCCGGGGAGCTGTTTTTT. The variable domain in full, completed from reference TRBV11-3 and TRBJ2-2, reads EAGVVQSPRYKIIEKKQPVAFWCNPISGHNTLYWYLQNLGQGPELLIRYENEEAVDDSQLPKDRFSAERLKGVDSTLKIQPAELGDSAVYLCASSATQPGELFFGEGSRLTVL.

This chain uses TRBV6-1 with TRBJ2-5, with TRBD2 identical over 9 bases. CDR1 MNHNS and CDR2 SASEGT come from the germline V gene. The CDR3 has 16 amino acids. J lost 4 bases, V lost 6 bases, and 12 bases had no gene match. The CDR3 DNA follows: TGTGCCAGCAGAGCGGGAGGATCGCTGGGGGCAGAGACCCAGTACTTC. Translating gives CASRAGGSLGAETQYF.

The gene calls are TRBV7-3 and TRBJ2-3; TRBD1 agrees at 7 bases. J lost 0 bases, V lost 5 bases, and 2 bases had no gene match. CDR3 length: 14 amino acids. Germline V gene lookup returns CDR1 SGHTA and CDR2 FQGTGA. Here the CDR3 reads CASSRDSSTDTQYF. In DNA, the CDR3 is TGTGCCAGCAGCAGGGACAGTAGCACAGATACGCAGTATTTT.

This clone was seen ten or more times. The CDR3 loop is CASRPGTPDEKLFF. The CDR3 DNA reads as TGTGCCAGCAGACCCGGGACACCTGATGAAAAACTGTTTTTT. This chain joins TRBV2 and TRBJ1-4; the D gene is possibly TRBD1 (6 bases). CDR3 length equals 14 residues. Germline lookup yields CDR1 SNHLY and CDR2 FYNNEI. Trimming stripped 6 bases from V and 6 bases from J, with 14 bases between.

This clone was found many times. This chain links TRBV28 with TRBJ1-4; tentatively, D is TRBD1 (5 bases). Trimming left V 8 bases short and J 0 bases short, with 16 bases between. This CDR3 is built from 16 residues. Germline CDR1 and CDR2: MDHEN and SYDVKM. In DNA, the CDR3 is TGTGCCAGCGGGTCGGGGGGGGTACCAACTAATGAAAAACTGTTTTTT. Its protein product is CASGSGGVPTNEKLFF. The complete variable domain, with remaining parts taken from reference TRBV28 and TRBJ1-4, reads DVKVTQSSRYLVKRTGEKVFLECVQDMDHENMFWYRQDPGLGLRLIYFSYDVKMKEKGDIPEGYSVSREKKERFSLILESASTNQTSMYLCASGSGGVPTNEKLFFGSGTQLSVL.

This clone was recorded a few times. The chain carries TRBV7-8 and TRBJ1-1; 11 bases match TRBD1. The V and J ends lost 4 bases and 0 bases, in that order; junction bases with no gene match: 4. CDR3 length equals 16 residues. From germline, CDR1 is SGHVS and CDR2 FQNEAQ. The CDR3, as DNA: TGTGCCAGCAGCTGGGGGACAGGGGGGATGAACACTGAAGCTTTCTTT. Protein sequence: CASSWGTGGMNTEAFF. Drawing the rest from reference TRBV7-8 and TRBJ1-1, the complete variable domain is GAGVSQSPRYKVAKRGQDVALRCDPISGHVSLFWYQQALGQGPEFLTYFQNEAQLDKSGLPSDRFFAERPEGSVSTLKIQRTQQEDSAVYLCASSWGTGGMNTEAFFGQGTRLTVV.

By sample share, this clone is medium-sized. The genes are TRBV11-2 and TRBJ2-1; 10 bases are a match to TRBD2. Looked up from germline, CDR1 is SGHAT and CDR2 is FQNNGV. This CDR3 has 16 amino acids. V dropped 4 bases and J dropped 4; count of bases not matched to a gene: 7. Here the CDR3 DNA reads TGTGCCAGCAGCTCCCGGACTAGCGGTCTATACAATGAGCAGTTCTTC. Encoded protein: CASSSRTSGLYNEQFF.